The clone carrying this T cell receptor (beta chain) was seen a single time. Libraries were prepared by immunoSEQ multiplex PCR; TCRdb keeps only in-frame clonotypes and omits some of them. In the table there are about 99,000 clones, around nine tenths of which are singletons. This record belongs to a study of blood T cell repertoires in COVID-19. V was clipped by 4 bases and J by 5 bases; unmatched bases: 11. The germline V gene encodes CDR1 MDHEN and CDR2 SYDVKM. The CDR3 sequence is 16 residues long. The chain has TRBV28 and TRBJ2-5; TRBD2 matches 9 bases. The source of this sequence is a woman older than 75 in a cohort sampled during active COVID-19. Sequencing input: peripheral blood. The CDR3 coding sequence is TGTGCCAGCAGTTATGGGGGAGTAGCGGGAGCGGAGACCCAGTACTTC. Amino acid sequence: CASSYGGVAGAETQYF.